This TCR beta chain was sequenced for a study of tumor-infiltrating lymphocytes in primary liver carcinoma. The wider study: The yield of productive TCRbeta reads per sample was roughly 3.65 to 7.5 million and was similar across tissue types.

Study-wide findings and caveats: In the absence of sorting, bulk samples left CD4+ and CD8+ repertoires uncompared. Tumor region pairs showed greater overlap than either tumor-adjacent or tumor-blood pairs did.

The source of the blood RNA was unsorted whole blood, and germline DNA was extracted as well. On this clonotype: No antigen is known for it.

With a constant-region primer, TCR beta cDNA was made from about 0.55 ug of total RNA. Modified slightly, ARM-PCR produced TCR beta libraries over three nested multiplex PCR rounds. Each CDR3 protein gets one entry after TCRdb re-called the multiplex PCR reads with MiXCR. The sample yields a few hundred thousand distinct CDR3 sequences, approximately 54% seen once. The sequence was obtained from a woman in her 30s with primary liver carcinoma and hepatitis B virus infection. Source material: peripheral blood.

For the CDR3, the DNA is TGTGCCAGCAGTCTGGGGACTAGCTGCAATGAGCAGTTCTTC. It specifies CASSLGTSCNEQFF. This chain uses TRBV6-2 or TRBV6-3 with TRBJ2-1; 9 positions agree with TRBD2. The junction had 5 bases not matched to a gene; V was cut back by 5 bases and J by 6 bases. This CDR3 has 14 residues. The germline CDR1 and CDR2 sequences are MNHEY and SVGEGT.